The clone carrying this T cell receptor beta chain occurred many times. Original methodology: Estimation of nucleated cell counts was performed using reference gene primer amplification. Generated by immunoSEQ multiplex PCR, the TCRdb table keeps only in-frame clones and is missing some. D and trimming were read from the DNA, whereas the V and J calls and clone size are those reported in that table. The repertoire includes approximately 210,000 clones, roughly 80% of them detected once, and 15% to 20% sits in the top ten. The V gene lost 7 bases and the J gene lost 1 base, with 5 bases spanning the gap. The germline V gene has CDR1 LNHNV and CDR2 YYDKDF (reference sequence). The CDR3 extends over 13 amino acids. This specimen belongs to a study of blood T cell repertoires in COVID-19.

The chain is built from TRBV15 and TRBJ1-6; no clear D gene. The sequence came from a human donor in a cohort sampled during active COVID-19. Sequenced input: peripheral blood. The DNA of the CDR3 is TGTGCCACCATCGAGTCCTATAATTCACCCCTCCACTTT. Encoded protein: CATIESYNSPLHF.